A single sample is the source of the 25 T cell receptor beta chains below, sequenced in a study of patients and donors after allogeneic stem cell transplantation. TCRdb reanalysed the RT-PCR reads using MiXCR and keeps one entry per CDR3 protein. This sample has about 410,000 distinct CDR3 sequences; around 15% occur once, and the top ten carry less than 8.5%. Sequencing input: blood, either unsorted or a sorted T cell fraction (not recorded which). The receptors come from a human donor who was either an allogeneic HSCT recipient or a stem cell or donor lymphocyte infusion donor (not recorded which). It is not recorded whose cells these are; they may come from a transplant donor.

The chain is built from TRBV9 and TRBJ1-4; D call uncertain. The V gene lost 0 bases and the J gene lost 3 bases, with 3 bases spanning the gap. Germline assignment: CDR1 SGDLS and CDR2 YYNGEE. The CDR3 covers 13 residues. In nucleotides, the CDR3 is TGTGCCAGCAGCGTAGTTCCTAATGAAAAACTGTTTTTT. This sequence encodes CASSVVPNEKLFF.

This chain links TRBV6-5 with TRBJ2-5, with TRBD1 identical over 7 bases. CDR3 size: 15 residues. The V gene end was trimmed by 4 bases and the J gene end by 1 base; junction bases not matched to a gene: 6. Germline V gene lookup returns CDR1 MNHEY and CDR2 SVGAGI. The CDR3 DNA reads as TGTGCCAGCAGTTCCTCTTGGGACAGCCAAGAGACCCAGTACTTC. Residues: CASSSSWDSQETQYF.

This clonotype was recorded a few times. J is TRBJ2-5 and V is TRBV7-9; either TRBD1 or TRBD2 may fit D (5 bases each). V shed 4 bases and J shed 5 bases, with 11 bases lying between them. This CDR3 comprises 13 residues. Germline values: CDR1 SEHNR, CDR2 FQNEAQ (reference sequence). CDR3 loop: CASSWGTGETQYF. The CDR3 nucleotides are TGTGCCAGCAGCTGGGGGACCGGGGAGACCCAGTACTTC.

The chain links TRBV7-7 to TRBJ2-2; TRBD1 agrees at 7 bases. J gave up 1 base and V 2 bases, and 1 base lay outside the gene matches. The CDR3 loop spans 15 amino acids. Germline V CDR1 and CDR2: SSHAT, FNYEAQ (reference sequence). CDR3 loop: CASSLRTGNTGELFF. In DNA form, the CDR3 reads TGTGCCAGCAGCTTAAGGACAGGGAACACCGGGGAGCTGTTTTTT.

The gene calls are TRBV20-1 and TRBJ2-5, with 10 bases identical to TRBD1. Germline assignment: CDR1 DFQATT and CDR2 SNEGSKA (reference sequence). V was pared by 3 bases and J by 2 bases, with 6 bases of the junction left unmatched. This CDR3 comprises 15 residues. CDR3: CSASRTGGVQETQYF. The CDR3 nucleotides are TGCAGTGCTAGCCGGACAGGGGGTGTACAAGAGACCCAGTACTTC.

This clonotype was observed a handful of times. The chain employs TRBV9 and TRBJ1-1; weak D call: TRBD1 (6 bases). Trimming removed 0 bases from V and 2 bases from J, with 14 bases in between. Germline CDR1 reads SGDLS; CDR2 reads YYNGEE. This CDR3 spans 16 amino acids. CDR3 loop: CASSVDAGASNTEAFF. In nucleotides, the CDR3 is TGTGCCAGCAGCGTAGACGCGGGGGCTTCTAACACTGAAGCTTTCTTT.

This clonotype was found a few times. The chain couples TRBV6-5 to TRBJ1-5; D might be TRBD1 (6 bases). CDR1 is MNHEY, CDR2 SVGAGI, per germline. CDR3 length: 16 amino acids. The ends were cut back, 0 bases at V and 3 bases at J, with 12 bases in the middle. CDR3 in amino acids: CASSYSGLGANQPQHF. The CDR3 region has the DNA TGTGCCAGCAGTTACTCGGGGCTGGGGGCCAATCAGCCCCAGCATTTT.

This chain uses TRBV12-3 or TRBV12-4 with TRBJ2-2, with D perhaps being TRBD1 or TRBD2 (6 bases each). Trimming removed 3 bases from V and 4 bases from J, with 15 bases in between. CDR3 length: 16 amino acids. The CDR3 nucleotides read TGTGCCAGCAGTTTTAACGGGGGCGTCAGCACCGGGGAGCTGTTTTTT. This gives the protein CASSFNGGVSTGELFF.

This clonotype has just a few counts. This chain connects TRBV3-1 to TRBJ2-1; no clear D gene. Germline loops: CDR1 LGHDT, CDR2 YNNKEL (reference sequence). V was shortened by 1 base and J by 8 bases, with 18 bases between the two germline ends. The CDR3 spans 16 residues. Here the CDR3 DNA reads TGTGCCAGCAGCCAAGGATTCACGGCTAGTACCCATGAGCAGTTCTTC. This translates into CASSQGFTASTHEQFF.

This clonotype was seen only a few times. The V gene is TRBV7-2, the J gene TRBJ1-2; D is ambiguous. The CDR3 length is 12 residues. Germline V lookup: CDR1 SGHTA, CDR2 FQGNSA. V was pared by 3 bases and J by 4 bases, with 6 bases between. The CDR3 reads CASSLIPYGYTF. CDR3 DNA sequence: TGTGCCAGCAGCTTGATCCCCTATGGCTACACCTTC.

This clonotype was observed a few times. This chain joins TRBV12-5 and TRBJ2-7; 9 bases map to TRBD2. This CDR3 has 18 amino acids. J was trimmed by 2 bases and V by 0 bases; bases with no gene match: 11. From germline, CDR1 is LGHNT and CDR2 FRNRAP. The CDR3 DNA is TGTGCTAGTGGTTTGGTCCCGGGCGGGAGGGAAGTTACCTACGAGCAGTACTTC. This sequence encodes CASGLVPGGREVTYEQYF. The variable domain in full, with the rest retrieved from reference TRBV12-5 and TRBJ2-7, is DARVTQTPRHKVTEMGQEVTMRCQPILGHNTVFWYRQTMMQGLELLAYFRNRAPLDDSGMPKDRFSAEMPDATLATLKIQPSEPRDSAVYFCASGLVPGGREVTYEQYFGPGTRLTVT.

The chain has TRBV18 and TRBJ2-4, with D hard to call. Per germline, CDR1 KGHSH and CDR2 LQKENI. Trimming shortened V by 5 bases and J by 0 bases, and 11 bases separated the two germline ends. The CDR3 extends over 15 amino acids. The CDR3 DNA follows: TGTGCCAGCTCATCACTCTTCCTAGCCAAAAACATTCAGTACTTC. This sequence encodes CASSSLFLAKNIQYF.

This clonotype was seen repeatedly, ten times or more. This rearrangement joins TRBV6-5 to TRBJ2-2; no reliable D call. V lost 10 bases and J 0 bases, leaving 6 bases between the germline ends. CDR1 is MNHEY, CDR2 SVGAGI, per germline. The CDR3 has 12 residues. CDR3 loop: CATATNTGELFF. CDR3 nucleotide sequence: TGTGCCACCGCAACGAACACCGGGGAGCTGTTTTTT.

The chain is built from TRBV20-1 and TRBJ1-2; 7 nucleotides match TRBD1. J was trimmed by 4 bases and V by 1 base; bases with no gene match: 12. Germline CDR1 reads DFQATT; CDR2 reads SNEGSKA (reference sequence). The CDR3 contains 16 residues. Here the CDR3 DNA reads TGCAGTGCTAGAGTAGGACAGGCCAAGGCCCTCTATGGCTACACCTTC. This sequence encodes CSARVGQAKALYGYTF.

The V gene is TRBV5-5, the J gene TRBJ2-3; TRBD1 agrees at 11 bases. Germline loops: CDR1 SGHKS, CDR2 YYEKEE (reference sequence). J was trimmed by 3 bases and V by 0 bases; bases with no gene match: 3. The CDR3 consists of 16 residues. The CDR3 protein is CASSLGRDRGTDTQYF. In nucleotides, the CDR3 is TGTGCCAGCAGCTTGGGACGGGACAGGGGGACAGATACGCAGTATTTT.

This clonotype has ten or more counts. This chain joins TRBV3-1 and TRBJ2-1; D is possibly TRBD2 (5 bases). V lost 4 bases to trimming and J lost 12 bases, with 16 bases between them. Germline lookup yields CDR1 LGHDT and CDR2 YNNKEL (reference sequence). The CDR3 is 13 amino acids. The CDR3 nucleotides read TGTGCCAGCAGCCTCGAGGGTCATTCGGGGCAGTTCTTC. Its protein product is CASSLEGHSGQFF.

This clonotype was seen a few times. The V call is TRBV6-2 or TRBV6-3, the J call TRBJ2-1; D possibly uses TRBD1 or TRBD2 (6 bases each). Germline CDR1 reads MNHEY; CDR2 reads SVGEGT. V shed 2 bases and J shed 6 bases, with 14 bases lying between them. This CDR3 contains 15 residues. CDR3 region: CASSYEGGLSNEQFF. The CDR3 coding sequence is TGTGCCAGCAGTTACGAGGGGGGTCTTAGCAATGAGCAGTTCTTC.

Only a few counts were recorded for this clonotype. V gene TRBV3-1 combines with J gene TRBJ2-7; D ambiguous. CDR1 is LGHDT, CDR2 YNNKEL, per germline (reference sequence). CDR3 length equals 13 residues. With 1 base removed from V and 2 bases from J, the gap between germline ends came to 6 bases. CDR3 sequence (DNA): TGTGCCAGCAGCCAAGTAACTCCCTACGAGCAGTACTTC. Translation: CASSQVTPYEQYF.

The chain joins TRBV20-1 to TRBJ2-1; D is uncertain. This CDR3 comprises 13 residues. The V end was cut by 3 bases, the J end by 0 bases, with 6 bases between. Looked up from germline, CDR1 is DFQATT and CDR2 is SNEGSKA (reference sequence). The CDR3 sequence: CSASESSYNEQFF. As DNA, the CDR3 is TGCAGTGCTAGCGAAAGCTCCTACAATGAGCAGTTCTTC.

The chain recombines TRBV2 with TRBJ2-2, with D uncertain. The CDR3 loop spans 14 amino acids. From germline, CDR1 is SNHLY and CDR2 FYNNEI. Trimming took off 5 bases at V and 4 bases at J, with 11 bases between the two ends. The CDR3 sequence is CASSSRVTTGELFF. The CDR3 DNA is TGTGCCAGCAGTTCTCGGGTTACCACCGGGGAGCTGTTTTTT.

V usage is TRBV2 and J usage is TRBJ1-1; weak D call: TRBD1 (6 bases). Germline V gives CDR1 SNHLY, CDR2 FYNNEI. V was pared by 1 base and J by 11 bases, with 14 bases between. This CDR3 spans 13 amino acids. The CDR3 loop is CASSEGLGAAAFF. The CDR3, as DNA: TGTGCCAGCAGTGAAGGGCTGGGGGCGGCGGCTTTCTTT.

This clonotype was observed a few times. The V gene is TRBV9, the J gene TRBJ2-7, with 9 positions matching TRBD2. The junction had 10 bases not matched to a gene; V was cut back by 1 base and J by 5 bases. This CDR3 is built from 16 residues. CDR1 is SGDLS, CDR2 YYNGEE, per germline. The CDR3 DNA follows: TGTGCCAGCAGCGTAACCTTTTCAGCGGGAGGAAACGAGCAGTACTTC. Its protein product is CASSVTFSAGGNEQYF.

This chain connects TRBV12-5 to TRBJ2-7; TRBD2 agrees at 13 bases. CDR3 size: 17 residues. V gave up 0 bases and J gave up 0 bases; unmatched junction bases: 2. CDR1 is LGHNT, CDR2 FRNRAP, per germline. CDR3 amino acids: CASGLVRLAGGSYEQYF. The CDR3 DNA reads TGTGCTAGTGGTTTGGTACGACTAGCGGGAGGCTCCTACGAGCAGTACTTC.

This clonotype occurred a few times. V is TRBV5-1 and J is TRBJ1-6; 9 bases are a match to TRBD1. From germline, CDR1 is SGHRS and CDR2 YFSETQ. Trimming removed 2 bases from V and 9 bases from J; junction bases left unmatched: 6. The CDR3 has 15 residues. The chain's CDR3 is CASSFVTGGVSPLHF. Here the CDR3 DNA reads TGCGCCAGCAGCTTCGTAACAGGGGGCGTTTCACCCCTCCACTTT.

The gene calls are TRBV3-1 and TRBJ2-2; 13 positions match TRBD2. CDR3 length: 18 residues. V was pared by 4 bases and J by 0 bases, with 5 bases of the junction left unmatched. Germline CDR1 LGHDT, CDR2 YNNKEL (reference sequence). The CDR3 reads CASSLRTSGRPNTGELFF. CDR3 sequence (DNA): TGTGCCAGCAGCCTCCGGACTAGCGGGAGACCGAACACCGGGGAGCTGTTTTTT.